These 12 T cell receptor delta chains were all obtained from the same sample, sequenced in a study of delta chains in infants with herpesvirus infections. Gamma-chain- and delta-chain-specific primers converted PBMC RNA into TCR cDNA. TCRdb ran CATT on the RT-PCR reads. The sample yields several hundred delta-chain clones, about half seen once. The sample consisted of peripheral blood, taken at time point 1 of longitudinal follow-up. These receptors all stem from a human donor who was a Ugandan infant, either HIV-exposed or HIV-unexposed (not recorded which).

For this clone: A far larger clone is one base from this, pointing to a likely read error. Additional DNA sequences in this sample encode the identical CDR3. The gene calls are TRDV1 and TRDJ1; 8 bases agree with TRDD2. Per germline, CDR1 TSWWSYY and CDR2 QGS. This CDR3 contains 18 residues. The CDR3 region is CALGVRLPTLEYTDKLIF. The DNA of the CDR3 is TGTGCCCTTGGGGTCCGTCTTCCTACTCTAGAGTACACCGATAAACTCATCTTT.

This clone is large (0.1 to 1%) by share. CDR3 bases: TGTGCTCTTGGGGAACGGTGGGCTACCGATAAACTCATCTTT. Protein product: CALGERWATDKLIF. The chain couples TRDV1 to TRDJ1; no reliable D call. Germline assignment: CDR1 TSWWSYY and CDR2 QGS. The CDR3 has 14 residues. V was cut by 1 base and J by 2 bases, with 8 bases left in between.

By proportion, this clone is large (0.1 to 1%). The CDR3 region is CAFVGPPTPIRDGGYGTAQLFF. For the CDR3, the DNA is TGTGCCTTTGTTGGTCCCCCAACCCCTATACGCGATGGGGGATACGGGACAGCACAACTCTTCTTT. The chain employs TRDV3 and TRDJ2, with 11 bases lining up with TRDD3. V lost 2 bases and J lost 4; bases outside the gene matches: 27. CDR1 and CDR2 from the germline V gene are TVYSNPD and GDNSRS (reference sequence). The CDR3 is made up of 22 amino acids.

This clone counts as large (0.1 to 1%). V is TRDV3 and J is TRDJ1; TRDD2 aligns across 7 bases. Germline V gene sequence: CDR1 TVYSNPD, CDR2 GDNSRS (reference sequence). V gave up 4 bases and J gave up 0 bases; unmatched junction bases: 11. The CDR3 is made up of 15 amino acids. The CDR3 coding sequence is TGTGCCTCCCCTTCCTCCCGAAAACACACCGATAAACTCATCTTT. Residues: CASPSSRKHTDKLIF.

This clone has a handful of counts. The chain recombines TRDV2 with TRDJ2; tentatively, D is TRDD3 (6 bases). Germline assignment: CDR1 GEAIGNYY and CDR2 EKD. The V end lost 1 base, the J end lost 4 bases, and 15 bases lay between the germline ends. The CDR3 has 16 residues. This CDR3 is CACDTRYWDPTAQLFF. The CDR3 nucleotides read TGTGCCTGTGACACGAGGTACTGGGACCCGACAGCACAACTCTTCTTT.

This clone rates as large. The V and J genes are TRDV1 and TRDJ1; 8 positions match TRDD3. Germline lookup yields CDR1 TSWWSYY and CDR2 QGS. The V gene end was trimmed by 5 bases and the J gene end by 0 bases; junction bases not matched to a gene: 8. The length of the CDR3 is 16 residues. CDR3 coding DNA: TGTGCTCTTGGGAGACCCTGGGGGACGTACACCGATAAACTCATCTTT. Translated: CALGRPWGTYTDKLIF.

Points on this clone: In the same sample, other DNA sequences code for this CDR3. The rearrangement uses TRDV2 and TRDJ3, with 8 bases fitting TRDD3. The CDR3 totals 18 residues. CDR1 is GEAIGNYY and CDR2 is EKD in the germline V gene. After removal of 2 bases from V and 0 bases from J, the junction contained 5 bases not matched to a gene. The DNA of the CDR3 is TGTGCCTGTGACAGTACTGGGGGGTCCTCCTGGGACACCCGACAGATGTTTTTC. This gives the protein CACDSTGGSSWDTRQMFF.

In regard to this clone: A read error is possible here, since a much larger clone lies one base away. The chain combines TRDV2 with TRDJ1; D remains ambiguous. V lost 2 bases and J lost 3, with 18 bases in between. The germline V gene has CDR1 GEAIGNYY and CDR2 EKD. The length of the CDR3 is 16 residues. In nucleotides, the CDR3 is TGTGCCTGTGACAAAAAGCGGCTACTTGACGCCGATAAACTCATCTTT. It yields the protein CACDKKRLLDADKLIF.

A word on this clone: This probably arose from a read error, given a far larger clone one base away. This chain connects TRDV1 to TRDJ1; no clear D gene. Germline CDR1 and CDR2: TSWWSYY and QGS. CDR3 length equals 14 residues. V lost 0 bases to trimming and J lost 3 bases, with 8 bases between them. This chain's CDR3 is CALGELPNADKLIF. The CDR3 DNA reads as TGTGCTCTTGGGGAACTCCCCAACGCCGATAAACTCATCTTT.

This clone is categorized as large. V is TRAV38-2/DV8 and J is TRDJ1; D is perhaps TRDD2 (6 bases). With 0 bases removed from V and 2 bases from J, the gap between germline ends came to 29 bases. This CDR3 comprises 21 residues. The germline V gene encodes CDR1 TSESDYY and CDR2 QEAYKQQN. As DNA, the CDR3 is TGTGCTTATAGGAGCGGTTTGAGACTTCCTGGAGGGGGTCCACCGACCGATAAACTCATCTTT. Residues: CAYRSGLRLPGGGPPTDKLIF.

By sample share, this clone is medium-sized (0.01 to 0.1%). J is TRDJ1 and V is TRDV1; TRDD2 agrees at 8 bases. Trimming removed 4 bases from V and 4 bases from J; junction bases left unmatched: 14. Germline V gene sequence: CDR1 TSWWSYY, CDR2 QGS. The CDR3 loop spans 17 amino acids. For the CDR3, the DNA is TGTGCTCTTGGGGGTCCCCTTCCTAGCCTACTGTTCGATAAACTCATCTTT. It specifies CALGGPLPSLLFDKLIF.

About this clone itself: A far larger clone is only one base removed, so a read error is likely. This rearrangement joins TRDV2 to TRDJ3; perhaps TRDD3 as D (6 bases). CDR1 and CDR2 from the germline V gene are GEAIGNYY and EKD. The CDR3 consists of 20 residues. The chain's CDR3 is CACDTPPMGVSSWDARQMFF. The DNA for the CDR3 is TGTGCCTGTGACACCCCTCCGATGGGGGTAAGCTCCTGGGACGCCCGACAGATGTTTTTC.